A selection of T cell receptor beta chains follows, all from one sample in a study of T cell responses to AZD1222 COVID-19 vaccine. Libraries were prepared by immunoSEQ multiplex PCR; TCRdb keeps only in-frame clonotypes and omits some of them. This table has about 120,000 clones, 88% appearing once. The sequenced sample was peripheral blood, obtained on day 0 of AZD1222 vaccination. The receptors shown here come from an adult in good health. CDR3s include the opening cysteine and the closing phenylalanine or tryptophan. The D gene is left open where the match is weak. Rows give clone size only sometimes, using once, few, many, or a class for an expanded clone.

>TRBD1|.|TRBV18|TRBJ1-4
CASSPLGQGTNEKLFF
TGTGCCAGCTCACCACTTGGACAGGGTACTAATGAAAAACTGTTTTTT
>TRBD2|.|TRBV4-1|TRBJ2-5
CASSARQRTSGAETQYF
TGCGCCAGCAGCGCTAGGCAACGGACTAGCGGGGCAGAGACCCAGTACTTC
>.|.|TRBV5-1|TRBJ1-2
CASSLGAGQGYTF
TGCGCCAGCAGCTTGGGCGCCGGTCAGGGCTACACCTTC
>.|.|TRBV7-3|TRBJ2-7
CASSLSPLQGRDKQYF
TGTGCCAGCAGCTTAAGTCCACTTCAAGGAAGGGATAAGCAGTACTTC
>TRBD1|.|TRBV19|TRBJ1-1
CASSRGQTEAFF
TGTGCCAGTAGCAGGGGGCAAACTGAAGCTTTCTTT
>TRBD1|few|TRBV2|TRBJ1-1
CASNPRQGSTEAFF
TGTGCCAGCAATCCGCGACAGGGATCCACTGAAGCTTTCTTT
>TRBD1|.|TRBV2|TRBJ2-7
CSSATPGQGSYEQYF
TGTTCCTCAGCCACGCCGGGACAGGGAAGCTACGAGCAGTACTTC
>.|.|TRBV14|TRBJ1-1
CASSPYVRATEAFF
TGTGCCAGCAGCCCCTACGTAAGGGCCACTGAAGCTTTCTTT
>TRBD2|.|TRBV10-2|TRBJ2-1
CASKEAGGPGEQLF
TGCGCCTCAAAGGAAGCGGGAGGGCCCGGGGAGCAGCTCTTC
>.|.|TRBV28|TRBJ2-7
CASSFPTGNEQYF
TGTGCCAGCAGTTTCCCCACTGGAAACGAGCAGTACTTC
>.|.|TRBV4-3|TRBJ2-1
CASSLDVGVRVGDEQFF
TGCGCCAGCAGCCTAGACGTAGGTGTAAGGGTTGGGGATGAGCAGTTCTTC